This TCR beta chain was found in a study of blood T cell repertoires in COVID-19. This clone was observed a single time. In the original analysis: How many nucleated cells were present was estimated from reference gene primer amplification. TCRdb keeps only in-frame clones here, not all; method: immunoSEQ multiplex PCR. The V and J calls and the clone size are those of that table, but D and trimming were determined from the DNA. This sample has roughly 290,000 clones, with approximately 89% found just once. Germline V gene data show CDR1 as SGHAT and CDR2 as FQNNGV. V was cut by 2 bases and J by 6 bases, with 11 bases left in between. The CDR3 spans 14 residues.

The chain links TRBV11-2 to TRBJ1-5; D not resolved. This clonotype was sampled from a woman aged 55-69 years with acute or convalescent COVID-19. Material for sequencing was peripheral blood. The CDR3: CASSLLPVRQPQHF. The DNA for the CDR3 is TGTGCCAGCAGCTTACTACCGGTTCGTCAGCCCCAGCATTTT.